This TCR beta chain was identified in a study of blood T cell repertoires in COVID-19. In germline, CDR1 is MNHEY, CDR2 SVGEGT. The CDR3 covers 18 residues. V was cut by 4 bases and J by 3 bases, with 23 bases left in between. The Seattle site enrolled patients during active infection and followed them longitudinally. Assay: immunoSEQ multiplex PCR; the TCRdb copy retains only in-frame clones and omits some. The sample holds roughly 200,000 clones, 85% to 90% seen once. The chain couples TRBV6-2 or TRBV6-3 to TRBJ2-3; the D gene is possibly TRBD2 (5 bases). The receptor's source is a person aged 65-85 years with COVID-19, enrolled during active disease. Sequenced sample: peripheral blood. Written as DNA, the CDR3 is TGTGCCAGCAGTTCTCCCCTCGGGCAGGTGGGCGGGACAGATACGCAGTATTTT. It translates to CASSSPLGQVGGTDTQYF.